This entry lists 9 T cell receptor beta chains sequenced from one sample in a study of T cell responses to AZD1222 COVID-19 vaccine. This table comes from immunoSEQ multiplex PCR, and its TCRdb copy is limited to in-frame clones, with some not included. The profile covers some 80,000 clones, with 88% appearing a single time and approximately 11% taken by the ten largest. Sequences were derived from peripheral blood, sampled 28 days after the second dose of the MenACWY control vaccine. These receptors originate from an adult who received the MenACWY meningococcal vaccine as a control.

The V and J genes are TRBV6-5 and TRBJ1-6, with D possibly matching TRBD1 (6 bases). This CDR3 comprises 14 residues. Germline V gives CDR1 MNHEY, CDR2 SVGAGI. Trimming removed 6 bases at V and 8 bases at J, with 14 bases between. CDR3 region: CASRTRGKDSPLHF. CDR3 coding DNA: TGTGCCAGCAGGACCAGGGGAAAAGATTCACCCCTCCACTTT.

The J gene is TRBJ1-1, the V gene TRBV5-1; 9 bases map to TRBD1. Germline CDR1 reads SGHRS; CDR2 reads YFSETQ. This CDR3 has 14 residues. The ends lost 2 bases at V and 4 bases at J; junction bases unmatched: 3. CDR3 coding DNA: TGCGCCAGCAGCTTCGGACAGGGGATCACTGAAGCTTTCTTT. It translates to CASSFGQGITEAFF.

The V call is TRBV18, the J call TRBJ1-2; D not resolved. The CDR3 is 14 amino acids. In germline, CDR1 is KGHSH, CDR2 LQKENI. The V and J ends lost 0 bases and 4 bases respectively, with 9 bases between them. The DNA for the CDR3 is TGTGCCAGCTCACCACCGGAGAGGATCTATGGCTACACCTTC. This sequence encodes CASSPPERIYGYTF.

This sequence joins TRBV5-4 and TRBJ2-5, with 9 bases identical to TRBD1. Germline CDR1 is SGHNT and CDR2 is YYREEE (reference sequence). CDR3 length: 15 amino acids. V lost 3 bases to trimming and J lost 2 bases; unmatched junction nucleotides: 5. This CDR3 reads CASSWEGQGQETQYF. The CDR3 DNA is TGTGCCAGCAGCTGGGAGGGACAGGGACAAGAGACCCAGTACTTC. Full variable domain (outside the CDR3, taken from reference TRBV5-4 and TRBJ2-5): ETGVTQSPTHLIKTRGQQVTLRCSSQSGHNTVSWYQQALGQGPQFIFQYYREEENGRGNFPPRFSGLQFPNYSSELNVNALELDDSALYLCASSWEGQGQETQYFGPGTRLLVL.

The chain couples TRBV27 to TRBJ1-5, with 7 bases lining up with TRBD1. V lost 0 bases, J lost 1 base, and 3 bases stayed unmatched. Germline V gene lookup returns CDR1 MNHEY and CDR2 SMNVEV (reference sequence). The CDR3 has 16 amino acids. The CDR3 protein is CASSLSGGVSNQPQHF. The DNA of the CDR3 is TGTGCCAGCAGTTTATCAGGGGGCGTAAGCAATCAGCCCCAGCATTTT.

This chain uses TRBV6-6 with TRBJ2-3, with 8 bases matching TRBD2. Germline CDR1 MNHNY, CDR2 SVGAGI (reference sequence). J gave up 4 bases and V 7 bases, and 10 bases lay outside the gene matches. The CDR3 contains 15 residues. The CDR3 DNA is TGTGCCAGCATCCCGGGACTAGGAGGTCCAGATACGCAGTATTTT. Amino acid sequence: CASIPGLGGPDTQYF.

This clone was recorded a few times. The rearrangement links TRBV6-1 to TRBJ1-1; D ambiguous. The CDR3 runs 13 residues. In germline, CDR1 is MNHNS, CDR2 SASEGT. V was pared by 1 base and J by 6 bases, with 9 bases between. The chain's CDR3 is CASSEGAAAEAFF. CDR3 nucleotides: TGTGCCAGCAGTGAAGGGGCGGCCGCTGAAGCTTTCTTT.

This clone occurred once. The chain uses TRBV9 and TRBJ2-3; 7 bases match TRBD2. Germline V gene data show CDR1 as SGDLS and CDR2 as YYNGEE. The V segment lost 6 bases and the J segment 2 bases; nucleotides outside the gene matches: 6. The length of the CDR3 is 14 residues. The CDR3, as DNA: TGTGCCAGCAAGGCGGGGGAGCACACAGATACGCAGTATTTT. The encoded protein is CASKAGEHTDTQYF.

The chain recombines TRBV6-5 with TRBJ1-5, with 9 bases that match TRBD1. Trimming took 4 bases from V and 3 from J; bases not matched to a gene: 4. Germline loops: CDR1 MNHEY, CDR2 SVGAGI. This CDR3 has 15 residues. This CDR3 reads CASSSGQGYNQPQHF. The CDR3 region has the DNA TGTGCCAGCAGTTCGGGACAGGGTTACAATCAGCCCCAGCATTTT.